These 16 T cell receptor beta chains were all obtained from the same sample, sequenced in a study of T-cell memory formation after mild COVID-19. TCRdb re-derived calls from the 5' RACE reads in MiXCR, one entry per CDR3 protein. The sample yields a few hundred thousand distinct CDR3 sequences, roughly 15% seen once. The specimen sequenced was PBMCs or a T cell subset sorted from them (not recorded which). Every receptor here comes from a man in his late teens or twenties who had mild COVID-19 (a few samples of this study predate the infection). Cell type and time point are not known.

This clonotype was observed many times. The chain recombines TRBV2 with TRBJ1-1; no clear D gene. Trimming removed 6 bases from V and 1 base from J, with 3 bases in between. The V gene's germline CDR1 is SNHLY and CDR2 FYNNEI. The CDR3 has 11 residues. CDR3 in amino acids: CASRENTEAFF. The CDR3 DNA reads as TGTGCCAGCAGGGAGAACACTGAAGCTTTCTTT.

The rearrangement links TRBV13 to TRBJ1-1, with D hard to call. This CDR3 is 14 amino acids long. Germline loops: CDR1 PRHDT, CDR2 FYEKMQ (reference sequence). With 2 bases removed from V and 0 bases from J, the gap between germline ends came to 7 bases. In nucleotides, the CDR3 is TGTGCCAGCAGCTTATTGGAAATGAACACTGAAGCTTTCTTT. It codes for CASSLLEMNTEAFF.

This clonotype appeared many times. As DNA, the CDR3 is TGTGCCAGCAGCTTTAGACCGGGATGGCGTGGCTACACCTTC. Translated, it gives CASSFRPGWRGYTF. The chain joins TRBV7-3 to TRBJ1-2, with D unclear. The CDR3 is 14 amino acids. Germline V gene lookup returns CDR1 SGHTA and CDR2 FQGTGA. Deletions cut 3 bases from V and 7 bases from J, with 15 bases between.

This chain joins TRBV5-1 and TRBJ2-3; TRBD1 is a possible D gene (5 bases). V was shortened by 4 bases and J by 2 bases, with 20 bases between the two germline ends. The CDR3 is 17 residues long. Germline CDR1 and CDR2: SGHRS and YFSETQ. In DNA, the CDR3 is TGCGCCAGCAGCGTAAGGGGTCGTTCGATCCTCACAGATACGCAGTATTTT. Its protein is CASSVRGRSILTDTQYF.

The CDR3 is CASSQGPNTEAFF. The CDR3 DNA follows: TGTGCCAGCAGCCAAGGCCCGAACACTGAAGCTTTCTTT. The rearrangement links TRBV3-1 to TRBJ1-1; D is unclear. Deletions cut 1 base from V and 1 base from J, with 4 bases between. Germline CDR1 reads LGHDT; CDR2 reads YNNKEL (reference sequence). The CDR3 loop spans 13 amino acids. Using reference TRBV3-1 and TRBJ1-1 for the parts outside the CDR3, the full variable domain is DTAVSQTPKYLVTQMGNDKSIKCEQNLGHDTMYWYKQDSKKFLKIMFSYNNKELIINETVPNRFSPKSPDKAHLNLHINSLELGDSAVYFCASSQGPNTEAFFGQGTRLTVV.

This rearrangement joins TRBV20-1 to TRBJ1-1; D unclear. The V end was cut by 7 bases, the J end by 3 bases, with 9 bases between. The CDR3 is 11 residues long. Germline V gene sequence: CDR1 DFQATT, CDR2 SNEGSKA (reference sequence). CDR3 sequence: CSVMTDTEAFF. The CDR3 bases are TGCAGTGTTATGACTGACACTGAAGCTTTCTTT.

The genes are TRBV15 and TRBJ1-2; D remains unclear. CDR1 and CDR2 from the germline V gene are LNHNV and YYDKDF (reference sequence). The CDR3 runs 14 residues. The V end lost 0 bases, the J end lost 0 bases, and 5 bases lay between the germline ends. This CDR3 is CATSRDRTNYGYTF. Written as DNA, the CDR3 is TGTGCCACCAGCAGAGATCGGACTAACTATGGCTACACCTTC. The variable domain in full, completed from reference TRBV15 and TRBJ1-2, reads DAMVIQNPRYQVTQFGKPVTLSCSQTLNHNVMYWYQQKSSQAPKLLFHYYDKDFNNEADTPDNFQSRRPNTSFCFLDIRSPGLGDTAMYLCATSRDRTNYGYTFGSGTRLTVV.

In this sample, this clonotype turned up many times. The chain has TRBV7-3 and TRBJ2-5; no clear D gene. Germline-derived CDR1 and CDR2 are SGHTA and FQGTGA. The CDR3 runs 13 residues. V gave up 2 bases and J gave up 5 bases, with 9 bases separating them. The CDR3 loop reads CASSLYPSETQYF. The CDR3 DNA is TGTGCCAGCAGCTTATACCCCTCGGAGACCCAGTACTTC.

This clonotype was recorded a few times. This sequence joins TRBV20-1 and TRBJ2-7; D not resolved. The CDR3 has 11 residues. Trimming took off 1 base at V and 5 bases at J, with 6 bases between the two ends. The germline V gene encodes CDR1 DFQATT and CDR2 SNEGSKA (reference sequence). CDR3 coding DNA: TGCAGTGCTAGAGCCCACCACGAGCAGTACGTC. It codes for CSARAHHEQYV.

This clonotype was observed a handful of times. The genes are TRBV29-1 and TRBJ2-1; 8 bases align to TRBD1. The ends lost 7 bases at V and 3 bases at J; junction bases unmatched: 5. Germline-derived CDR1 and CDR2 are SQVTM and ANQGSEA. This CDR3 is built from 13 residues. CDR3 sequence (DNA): TGCAGCGCCTCCAGGGGGCTCTACAATGAGCAGTTCTTC. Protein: CSASRGLYNEQFF.

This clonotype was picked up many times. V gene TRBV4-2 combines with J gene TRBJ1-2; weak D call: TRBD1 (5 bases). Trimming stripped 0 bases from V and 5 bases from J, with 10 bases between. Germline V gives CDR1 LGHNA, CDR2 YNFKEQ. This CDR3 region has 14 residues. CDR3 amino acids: CASSQEGGEYGYTF. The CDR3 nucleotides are TGTGCCAGCAGCCAAGAGGGGGGGGAATATGGCTACACCTTC.

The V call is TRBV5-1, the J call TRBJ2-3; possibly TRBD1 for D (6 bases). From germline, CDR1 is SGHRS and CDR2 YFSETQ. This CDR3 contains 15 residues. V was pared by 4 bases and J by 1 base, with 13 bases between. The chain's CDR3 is CASSGGQSRTDTQYF. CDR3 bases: TGCGCCAGCAGCGGCGGACAGTCTCGCACAGATACGCAGTATTTT.

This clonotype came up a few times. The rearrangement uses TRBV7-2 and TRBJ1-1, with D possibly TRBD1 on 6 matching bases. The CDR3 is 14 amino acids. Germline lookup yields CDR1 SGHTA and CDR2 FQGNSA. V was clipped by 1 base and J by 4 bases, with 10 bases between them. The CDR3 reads CASSLVLRGTEAFF. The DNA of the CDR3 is TGTGCCAGCAGCTTAGTGCTCAGGGGCACTGAAGCTTTCTTT.

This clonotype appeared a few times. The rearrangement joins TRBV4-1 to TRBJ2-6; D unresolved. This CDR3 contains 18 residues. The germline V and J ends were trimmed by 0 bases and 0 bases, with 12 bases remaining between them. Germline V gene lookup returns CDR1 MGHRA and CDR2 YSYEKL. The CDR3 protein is CASSQEWGHFSGANVLTF. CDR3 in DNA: TGCGCCAGCAGCCAAGAGTGGGGTCACTTCTCTGGGGCCAACGTCCTGACTTTC.

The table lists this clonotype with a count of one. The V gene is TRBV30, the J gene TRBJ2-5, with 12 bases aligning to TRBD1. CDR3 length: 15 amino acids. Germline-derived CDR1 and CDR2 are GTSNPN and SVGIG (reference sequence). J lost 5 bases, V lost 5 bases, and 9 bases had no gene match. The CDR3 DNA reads TGTGCCTGGGGGGGGACAGGGGGCCCCTTGGAGACCCAGTACTTC. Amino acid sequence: CAWGGTGGPLETQYF. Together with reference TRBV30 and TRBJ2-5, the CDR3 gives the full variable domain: SQTIHQWPATLVQPVGSPLSLECTVEGTSNPNLYWYRQAAGRGLQLLFYSVGIGQISSEVPQNLSASRPQDRQFILSSKKLLLSDSGFYLCAWGGTGGPLETQYFGPGTRLLVL.

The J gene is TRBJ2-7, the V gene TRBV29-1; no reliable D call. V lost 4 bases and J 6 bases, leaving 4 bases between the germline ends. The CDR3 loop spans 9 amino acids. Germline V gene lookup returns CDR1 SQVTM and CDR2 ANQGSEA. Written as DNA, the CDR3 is TGCAGCGTTGGGGGCGAGCAGTACTTC. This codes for CSVGGEQYF.